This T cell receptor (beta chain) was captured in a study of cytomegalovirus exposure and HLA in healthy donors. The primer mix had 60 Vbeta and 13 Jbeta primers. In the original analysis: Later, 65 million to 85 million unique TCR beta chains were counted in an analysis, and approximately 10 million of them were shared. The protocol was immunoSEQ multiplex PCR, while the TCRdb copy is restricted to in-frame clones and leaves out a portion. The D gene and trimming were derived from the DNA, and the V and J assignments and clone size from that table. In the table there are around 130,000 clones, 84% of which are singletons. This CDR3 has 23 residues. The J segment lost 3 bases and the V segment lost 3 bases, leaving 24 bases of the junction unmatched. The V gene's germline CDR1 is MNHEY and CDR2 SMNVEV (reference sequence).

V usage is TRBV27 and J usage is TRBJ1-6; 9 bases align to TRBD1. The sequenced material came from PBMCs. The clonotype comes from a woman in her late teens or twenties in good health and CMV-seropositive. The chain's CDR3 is CASSFSPPRQGVSVWGYNSPLHF. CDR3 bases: TGTGCCAGCAGTTTTTCCCCTCCTCGACAGGGGGTTTCGGTTTGGGGCTATAATTCACCCCTCCACTTT.